The rows below give T cell receptor beta chains drawn from one sample of a study of post-analysis software for immune sequencing data. A single record per CDR3 protein comes from TCRdb applying MiXCR to the PCR reads. The repertoire consists of approximately 660,000 distinct CDR3 sequences, with roughly three fifths occurring once and the leading ten covering 10% to 12%. Sequenced: blood. The receptors were sampled from a girl aged 2 to 10 with multiple sclerosis. Each CDR3 is given with its conserved first and last residue. A D gene is named only where the DNA matches it firmly. Size values are once, few and many counts, or a class for expanded clones, and some rows have none.

DNA | CDR3 | J | size | V | D
TGCAGCGTCCAATTAGGGGGGGGGAGCTCCTACAATGAGCAGTTCTTC | CSVQLGGGSSYNEQFF | TRBJ2-1 | - | TRBV29-1 | -
TGCAGTGCTAGATCTTCGGGAGGAGAGACCCAGTACTTC | CSARSSGGETQYF | TRBJ2-5 | - | TRBV20-1 | TRBD2
TGTGCCAGCAGCTGGGGACAGGGGGCGGGTGAGCAGTTCTTC | CASSWGQGAGEQFF | TRBJ2-1 | - | TRBV7-2 | TRBD1
TGCAGTGCCCTACCGGGACAGGACAACGAGCAGTACTTC | CSALPGQDNEQYF | TRBJ2-7 | - | TRBV20-1 | TRBD1
TGCAGTGCTAGAGAGGCGGGAGCGAATCTGGGGACCCAGTACTTC | CSAREAGANLGTQYF | TRBJ2-5 | - | TRBV20-1 | TRBD2
TGTGCCAGCAGTATAACCGGTCAGGGCACAGATACGCAGTATTTT | CASSITGQGTDTQYF | TRBJ2-3 | - | TRBV6-6 | -
TGCAGCGTGGGACTAGCGGGAAGCGCAGATACGCAGTATTTT | CSVGLAGSADTQYF | TRBJ2-3 | - | TRBV29-1 | TRBD2
TGCAGTGCTAGGGCAGCGGCCCTCGGGTTCCAAGAGACCCAGTACTTC | CSARAAALGFQETQYF | TRBJ2-5 | once | TRBV20-1 | -
TGCAGCGTGGCGGACAGCCCTGGCTACACCTTC | CSVADSPGYTF | TRBJ1-2 | few | TRBV29-1 | -
TGTGCCACCGCTGGAACGGACAGGAATCAGCCCCAGCATTTT | CATAGTDRNQPQHF | TRBJ1-5 | - | TRBV24-1 | TRBD1
TGTGCCAGCAGTTTTGGGATGGCGGGAGTGGTGCTCTACAATGAGCAGTTCTTC | CASSFGMAGVVLYNEQFF | TRBJ2-1 | - | TRBV27 | TRBD2
TGTGCCAGCAGTTACTCACGGGTGTACAATGAGCAGTTCTTC | CASSYSRVYNEQFF | TRBJ2-1 | many | TRBV6-5 | -
TGTGCCAGCAGCTTAGCCCGCGCTAGCCATGAGACCCAGTACTTC | CASSLARASHETQYF | TRBJ2-5 | once | TRBV11-2 | -
TGTGCCAGCAGTTTCCTCCGGGGGGGTTTGGAGACCCAGTACTTC | CASSFLRGGLETQYF | TRBJ2-5 | - | TRBV12-3/TRBV12-4 | TRBD2
TGTGCCAGCAGCAAAGGGACAGAGAAATACTACAATGAGCAGTTCTTC | CASSKGTEKYYNEQFF | TRBJ2-1 | - | TRBV3-1 | TRBD1
TGCAGCGTTGAACCAGCGGGAGGTCTTGAGCAGTTCTTC | CSVEPAGGLEQFF | TRBJ2-1 | - | TRBV29-1 | TRBD2
TGCAGCGCCCGACCAGAGGACAGGGAGGGGAATGAGCAGTTCTTC | CSARPEDREGNEQFF | TRBJ2-1 | few | TRBV29-1 | -
TGTGCCAGCAGTTACAACGGTATTGCAACTAATGAAAAACTGTTTTTT | CASSYNGIATNEKLFF | TRBJ1-4 | - | TRBV6-5 | -
TGTGCCAGCAGCCGACGAGGGGCAGACACCTACGAGCAGTACTTC | CASSRRGADTYEQYF | TRBJ2-7 | - | TRBV5-6 | -
TGTGCCAGCAGTTTAGAATGGATAGCGGCTAATGAGCAGTTCTTC | CASSLEWIAANEQFF | TRBJ2-1 | few | TRBV7-2 | -
TGCGCCAGCAGCTTGCTGGGTGTGAACGAGCAGTACTTC | CASSLLGVNEQYF | TRBJ2-7 | - | TRBV5-1 | -
TGCGCCAGCAGCTTGAGAAGGACCGCAGATACGCAGTATTTT | CASSLRRTADTQYF | TRBJ2-3 | - | TRBV5-1 | -
TGTGCCAGCAGCTTCGGGACAGCTTACAATGAGCAGTTCTTC | CASSFGTAYNEQFF | TRBJ2-1 | few | TRBV7-2 | TRBD1
TGTGCCAGCTCACCACCTGGGTATAGCACAGATACGCAGTATTTT | CASSPPGYSTDTQYF | TRBJ2-3 | - | TRBV18 | -
TGTGCCAGCAGAACCTATCATTACAGGGGGCAAGGGGCTGAAGCTTTCTTT | CASRTYHYRGQGAEAFF | TRBJ1-1 | - | TRBV6-2/TRBV6-3 | TRBD1
TGTGCCAGCAGCTTAGCAGCGGGACTAGCGGGACAAGAGACCCAGTACTTC | CASSLAAGLAGQETQYF | TRBJ2-5 | - | TRBV7-9 | TRBD2
TGTGCCAGCAGAATACCCAGGGGAAACGGCTACACCTTC | CASRIPRGNGYTF | TRBJ1-2 | few | TRBV28 | -
TGCAGCGTAGAGCTGGGACAGGGGTCCTACGAGCAGTACTTC | CSVELGQGSYEQYF | TRBJ2-7 | once | TRBV29-1 | TRBD1
TGTGCCAGCAGCTCGGGGAGGACAGGGGCCGGCTACACCTTC | CASSSGRTGAGYTF | TRBJ1-2 | - | TRBV6-4 | TRBD1
TGTGCCATCAGTGGAGGCAGGGGGCAGGAGACCCAGTACTTC | CAISGGRGQETQYF | TRBJ2-5 | - | TRBV10-3 | TRBD1
TGTGCCATCAGTGAGTCGTCTAAACCTCTGAACGAGCAGTACTTC | CAISESSKPLNEQYF | TRBJ2-7 | - | TRBV10-3 | -
TGCGCCAGCAGTGAGTCGCAGGGGAGTCAGCCCCAGCATTTT | CASSESQGSQPQHF | TRBJ1-5 | - | TRBV10-2 | -
TGTGCCACCAGTGACCCAGGGGCTAGCGGTTATCAGTTCTTC | CATSDPGASGYQFF | TRBJ2-1 | - | TRBV24-1 | -
TGTGCCAGCAGCCCGATGGGTCGACAGGAAGGTACAGATACGCAGTATTTT | CASSPMGRQEGTDTQYF | TRBJ2-3 | - | TRBV11-1 | -
TGCGCCAGCAAGTCCCCCAGAAGCCAAGAGACCCAGTACTTC | CASKSPRSQETQYF | TRBJ2-5 | few | TRBV5-1 | -
TGCAGCGTCGTGACAGGGGATAGGAGTTCCTACGAGCAGTACTTC | CSVVTGDRSSYEQYF | TRBJ2-7 | - | TRBV29-1 | TRBD1
TGTGCCACCAGCAGCCCCCGGACTAGCGGGAGAGTCCAAGAGACCCAGTACTTC | CATSSPRTSGRVQETQYF | TRBJ2-5 | few | TRBV15 | TRBD2
TGTGCCAGCAGTTCAACAGGGGGCGAGTGGGAAAAACTGTTTTTT | CASSSTGGEWEKLFF | TRBJ1-4 | - | TRBV6-2/TRBV6-3 | TRBD1